These T cell receptor beta chains were read from a single sample in a study of blood T cell repertoires in COVID-19. Sequencing was performed with immunoSEQ multiplex PCR; in TCRdb, only in-frame clones are kept and a portion is missing. The sample lists under 200,000 clones, roughly 85% occurring once. Material: peripheral blood. The origin of the receptors is a man aged 55 to 70 with acute or convalescent COVID-19. Each CDR3 is given with its conserved first and last residue. A D gene is named only where the DNA matches it firmly. Part of the rows lack a size; the others show once, few, many or a class for expanded clones.

d_gene	j_gene	len	abundance	v_gene	CDR3nt	CDR3aa
-	TRBJ2-2	14	-	TRBV4-1	TGCGCCAGCAGCCCACGACTAACCCCCGGGGAGCTGTTTTTT	CASSPRLTPGELFF
TRBD2	TRBJ2-5	13	-	TRBV2	TGTGCCAGCAGGGGGGGGGAGACAGAGACCCAGTACTTC	CASRGGETETQYF
-	TRBJ1-3	16	-	TRBV6-2/TRBV6-3	TGTGCCAGCAGTGTAAGGAGAGGGAACTCTGGAAACACCATATATTTT	CASSVRRGNSGNTIYF
TRBD1	TRBJ2-1	14	-	TRBV6-5	TGTGCCAGCAGTTACACGACAGGGGTGAATGAGCAGTTCTTC	CASSYTTGVNEQFF
-	TRBJ2-5	15	once	TRBV11-2	TGTGCCAGCAGCTTAGGAGGCACCTACCAAGAGACCCAGTACTTC	CASSLGGTYQETQYF
-	TRBJ1-1	14	-	TRBV6-5	TGTGCCAGCAGGCCCGGGACAATGAACACTGAAGCTTTCTTT	CASRPGTMNTEAFF
TRBD1	TRBJ1-5	17	-	TRBV7-6	TGTGCCAGCAGCCCAGACAGGGGAGGGCTGGGCGATCAGCCCCAGCATTTT	CASSPDRGGLGDQPQHF
TRBD2	TRBJ2-1	16	-	TRBV28	TGTGCCAGCAGTTCCGAAGCGGGGGGCTCCTACAATGAGCAGTTCTTC	CASSSEAGGSYNEQFF
-	TRBJ2-1	15	-	TRBV7-2	TGTGCCAGCAGCTTGGGTAGCGGAACCTACAATGAGCAGTTCTTC	CASSLGSGTYNEQFF
-	TRBJ1-5	13	-	TRBV9	TGTGCCAGCAGCGTAGGAGAAAATCAGCCCCAGCATTTT	CASSVGENQPQHF
TRBD1	TRBJ2-2	16	-	TRBV28	TGTGCCAGCAGTACCCTTGGCAGGGGGTACACCGGGGAGCTGTTTTTT	CASSTLGRGYTGELFF
-	TRBJ1-3	15	-	TRBV28	TGTGCCAGCAGTTTATCCGGGACAATCGGAAACACCATATATTTT	CASSLSGTIGNTIYF
TRBD1	TRBJ2-6	14	-	TRBV6-1	TGTGCCAGCAGTGAGGACAGGGCCCTTCCCGTCCTGACTTTC	CASSEDRALPVLTF
TRBD1	TRBJ1-4	15	-	TRBV28	TGTGCCAGCAGTCCAGGACAGGCTTTTAATGAAAAACTGTTTTTT	CASSPGQAFNEKLFF
-	TRBJ1-6	18	-	TRBV5-4	TGTGCCAGCAGCTTGGGGGCCCTGGGGGGGGCACGGAATTCACCCCTCCACTTT	CASSLGALGGARNSPLHF
TRBD2	TRBJ2-5	13	-	TRBV3-1/TRBV3-2	TGTGCCAGCAGCCCCCGGGGAGGGGAGACCCAGTACTTC	CASSPRGGETQYF
TRBD1	TRBJ2-1	17	-	TRBV19	TGTGCCAGTAGGCTGACAGGGAATGTAGACTCCTACAATGAGCAGTTCTTC	CASRLTGNVDSYNEQFF